This T cell receptor (beta chain) was sequenced for a study of cytomegalovirus exposure and HLA in healthy donors. Study conclusions and caveats: The productive fraction for most TCR beta V segments was about 90% or about 30% in an earlier analysis.

With regard to this clone: The antigen is undetermined.

Unmatched junction bases numbered 9, after V lost 6 bases and J lost 4 bases. Germline assignment: CDR1 LNHDA and CDR2 SQIVND (reference sequence). This CDR3 is built from 16 residues. A multiplex PCR was run with 60 Vbeta primers and 13 Jbeta primers. Here immunoSEQ multiplex PCR was the method, and the copy in TCRdb shows in-frame clones only, minus some. The table includes around 130,000 clones, about three quarters detected once. Sequenced material: PBMCs. The receptor was isolated from a woman aged 60 to 75 in good health and CMV-seropositive. The chain carries TRBV19 and TRBJ1-2, with TRBD1 identical over 12 bases. DNA of the CDR3: TGTGCCAGTAGCCCTCGCGGGACAGGGGGCGTCTATGGCTACACCTTC. It encodes CASSPRGTGGVYGYTF.